A single sample is the source of the 9 T cell receptor beta chains below, sequenced in a study of blood T cell repertoires in COVID-19 (dated by TCRdb to the early 2020s). The library relied on the immunoSEQ multiplex PCR assay. TCRdb obtained this table from immuneACCESS and retained in-frame rearrangements with V and J assigned. These tables miss some clones; where compared with another copy, unresolved V genes account for less than half of the shortfall, and the remainder is unexplained. Present in this sample are about 210,000 clones, approximately 88% of which were seen just once. In total, the top ten clones hold 10% of the sample. The sample taken for sequencing was PBMCs or T cells enriched from blood (not recorded which). Receptor source: a man between 18 and 29 years old with acute COVID-19.

The rearrangement joins TRBV19 to TRBJ2-1; 10 nucleotides align to TRBD2. The CDR3 loop spans 16 amino acids. V shed 9 bases and J 5 bases; nucleotides not matched to a gene: 13. From germline, CDR1 is LNHDA and CDR2 SQIVND (reference sequence). The CDR3 DNA sequence: TGTGCCAGCGTCCATTCAGCGGGAGGGCCCCACAATGAGCAGTTCTTC. Its translation: CASVHSAGGPHNEQFF.

CDR3 in DNA: TGCGCCAGCAGCCCAATCATGAACACTGAAGCTTTCTTT. Residues: CASSPIMNTEAFF. V is TRBV5-1 and J is TRBJ1-1, with D unresolved. Germline-derived CDR1 and CDR2 are SGHRS and YFSETQ. The V end was cut by 4 bases, the J end by 0 bases, with 7 bases between. The CDR3 extends over 13 amino acids.

The chain couples TRBV12-5 to TRBJ2-1; 12 nucleotides line up with TRBD2. Trimming took 6 bases from V and 8 from J; bases not matched to a gene: 11. CDR1 is LGHNT, CDR2 FRNRAP, per germline. The CDR3 totals 16 residues. The CDR3 DNA sequence: TGTGCTAGTGGAGCAGCTAGCGGGAGGGCCTCGGATGAGCAGTTCTTC. This translates into CASGAASGRASDEQFF. The whole variable domain, filled in from reference TRBV12-5 and TRBJ2-1, reads DARVTQTPRHKVTEMGQEVTMRCQPILGHNTVFWYRQTMMQGLELLAYFRNRAPLDDSGMPKDRFSAEMPDATLATLKIQPSEPRDSAVYFCASGAASGRASDEQFFGPGTRLTVL.

The gene calls are TRBV9 and TRBJ2-4; TRBD1 matches at 9 bases. The V segment lost 0 bases and the J segment 0 bases; nucleotides outside the gene matches: 10. CDR1 is SGDLS, CDR2 YYNGEE, per germline. This CDR3 is built from 19 residues. DNA of the CDR3: TGTGCCAGCAGCGTAGGGGGGACAGGGTGGGATCTAGCCAAAAACATTCAGTACTTC. Translation gives CASSVGGTGWDLAKNIQYF.

The chain carries TRBV4-3 and TRBJ2-7, with 7 bases matching TRBD2. The CDR3 runs 18 residues. J lost 3 bases, V lost 0 bases, and 14 bases had no gene match. CDR1 is LGHNA, CDR2 YSLEER, per germline. As DNA, the CDR3 is TGCGCCAGCAGCCAAGACATATCGGGAGGTCATCTCTACTACGAGCAGTACTTC. Encoded protein: CASSQDISGGHLYYEQYF.

The chain joins TRBV6-5 to TRBJ2-3, with D possibly being TRBD2 (7 bases). The CDR3 is made up of 13 amino acids. The V end was cut by 5 bases, the J end by 8 bases, with 14 bases between. CDR1 and CDR2 (germline): MNHEY, SVGAGI. CDR3 in DNA: TGTGCCAGCAGTCAGGGAGGGGGAGGTACGCAGTATTTT. Protein sequence: CASSQGGGGTQYF.

This clone has a single count. V gene TRBV7-2 combines with J gene TRBJ1-2; D remains ambiguous. Germline CDR1 and CDR2: SGHTA and FQGNSA. CDR3 size: 15 residues. Trimming took 4 bases from V and 2 from J, leaving 14 bases between them. CDR3 protein: CASSSDYGLNYGYTF. The CDR3 region has the DNA TGTGCCAGCAGCTCAGATTATGGCCTCAACTATGGCTACACCTTC.

This clone was found once. J is TRBJ1-3 and V is TRBV2; no firm D call. The CDR3 consists of 14 residues. With 6 bases removed from V and 0 bases from J, the gap between germline ends came to 9 bases. Germline V gives CDR1 SNHLY, CDR2 FYNNEI. CDR3 bases: TGTGCCAGCAGCCTTACAGACTCTGGAAACACCATATATTTT. It yields the protein CASSLTDSGNTIYF.

The chain uses TRBV28 and TRBJ2-1, with 7 positions matching TRBD1. The CDR3 sequence is 13 residues long. The V and J ends lost 6 bases and 5 bases, in that order; junction bases with no gene match: 4. CDR1 MDHEN and CDR2 SYDVKM come from the germline V gene. CDR3 sequence: CASSPGQDNEQFF. The CDR3 DNA is TGTGCCAGCAGCCCCGGACAGGACAATGAGCAGTTCTTC.